The present TCR beta chain was sequenced within a study of cytomegalovirus exposure and HLA in healthy donors (TCRdb year 2017). Describing the broader study: An earlier analysis of several hundred of the donors reported more than 250 Gb of sequence data and roughly 110 million unique TCR beta sequences from about 200 million T cells. An early release that covered fewer than 750 HLA-typed donors contained around 300 gigabases of sequencing data and 70 million to 100 million unique TCR sequences. Of the roughly 420 genotyped donors, approximately 81% were placed in the genetic ancestry cluster associated with self-reported Caucasian donors. The study aimed to test whether signatures of past pathogen exposure could be identified by cataloging public T cell receptors. The T cell repertoires of several hundred subjects were profiled by immunosequencing and related to cytomegalovirus serostatus. A separate validation cohort of approximately 120 different subjects was used in addition to the roughly 720-subject first cohort. The study combined high-throughput TCR immunosequencing, statistical association of individual TCRs with disease status, and machine learning to predict cytomegalovirus infection status. A later analysis re-analyzed previously published TCR beta repertoires from 600 to 850 donors and added high-resolution HLA genotyping to study TCR occurrence patterns. Rather than using new phenotypic data, the later analysis identified candidate immune exposures from TCR beta sequences and from how often those sequences occurred across donors. An earlier analysis of approximately 630 of the donors applied high-throughput TCR beta sequencing to assess whether each TCR beta V gene segment acted as functional or pseudogenic. Donor age, sex, ethnicity and CMV serostatus were collected together with the repertoire data. In a later genetic analysis, genome-wide SNP genotypes for about three fifths of the roughly 670 donors were used, and that subset was treated as a discovery cohort. All discovery cohort repertoires had been generated on a single sequencing platform. Class I and class II HLA loci were covered by the typing at four-digit resolution. Typing coverage differed by locus: A, B, C, DRB1 and DQB1 were typed in roughly 620-630 donors, DQA1 in approximately 520, DPA1 in nearly 610, and DPB1 in roughly 470. Several DR-DQ haplotypes were treated as single units for association and clustering because of strong linkage in the cohort. On average, roughly 240,000 unique TCR beta nucleotide sequences were sequenced per donor among several hundred genotyped donors of the cohort, with roughly 19% of those sequences being non-productive.

The paper as a whole reports these results and caveats: A later analysis found that TCR association rates varied across HLA loci, with DRB1 alleles showing the most associated TCRs and HLA-C alleles the fewest. The authors suggested that the approach could potentially be generalized to other disease states and immunological phenotypes. The study listed 164 TCR beta chains as associated with cytomegalovirus. In a later analysis, several top co-occurrence clusters were reported to appear linked to parvovirus B19, influenza, CMV and Epstein-Barr virus. Presence/absence analyses assumed roughly uniform sequencing depth across donors, an assumption that may not hold. The classifier was reported to diagnose cytomegalovirus status with high specificity and sensitivity in both the original and validation cohorts. While some public TCRs were present in many individuals, most TCR sequences turned up only very rarely across donors. Three of the identified cytomegalovirus-associated TCR beta chains were confirmed in vitro to be specific for cytomegalovirus antigens. Some 16 rarely observed V segments, including chromosome 9 orphons, were excluded from the earlier analysis of about 610 of the donors because counts were too low. A group of highly shared sequence variants was considered likely to be a technical artifact of the sequencing pipeline. According to a later genetic analysis, donors in an Asian-associated ancestry cluster had fewer N-insertions in productive TCRs than the approximately 630-donor mean. In this cohort, only TCR beta chains were sequenced, and detectable features were limited by the absence of alpha or paired-chain data. In a later analysis, most CMV-associated TCR beta chains were found to appear HLA-restricted, with HLA associations seemingly driven largely by CMV exposure. When HLA alleles, especially DR and DQ, strongly co-occurred, TCR associations were difficult to assign to individual alleles. The only immune exposure information available for the cohort was CMV serostatus. In a later genetic analysis, a missense DCLRE1C variant was associated with V-gene and J-gene trimming of TCR beta chains, and the association was replicated in an independent cohort. Because HLA typing was unavailable for some donors at each locus, only the typed subset was used in association tests. Broadly in line with IMGT annotations, most TCR beta V segments showed up in productive rearrangements about 87% or about 30% of the time in an earlier analysis of some 590 of the donors. Some IMGT-functional V segments, including TRBV6-2 and TRBV6-3, could not be distinguished by the 87-base-pair reads and were therefore excluded. In a later analysis, HLA-associated TCR beta chains showed more clonal expansion and lower generation probabilities than non-associated chains that were equally common. A further reported finding was that TCR beta sequences accurately predicted the HLA-A and HLA-B alleles for most subjects in the first cohort. Specific HLA alleles were associated with about 17,000 TCR beta sequences at a false discovery rate of 0.05 in a later analysis. Correlated functional status among segregating V segments might reflect linkage disequilibrium, but an unknown experimental factor could not be ruled out.

Preparation of the library involved the immunoSEQ multiplex PCR assay. For the multiplex PCR, a mixture combining 60 forward primers for TCR Vbeta segments and 13 reverse primers for TCR Jbeta segments was used. Amplification of the CDR3 region of rearranged TCR beta genes was performed with a multiplex PCR assay on genomic DNA. On the Illumina HiSeq System, the amplified TCR beta libraries were sequenced as 87-base-pair reads. Per the source publication's procedure: A later analysis counted around 72 million unique TCR beta chains across the 666 repertoires, and approximately 11 million of these chains were shared by at least two donors. Raw reads were error-corrected and collapsed into unique sequences by a nearest-neighbor algorithm in which closely related sequences were merged to remove PCR and sequencing errors. V, D and J gene segments were assigned by aligning CDR3 sequences to IMGT reference sequences. For a sequence to be retained, a match of at least six nucleotides was required to both a V gene segment and a J gene segment. Rearrangements were classified as productive when the CDR3 lacked stop codons and remained in frame with V and J, and all other rearrangements were classified as non-productive. CDR3 was defined by IMGT convention, running from the second conserved V-encoded cysteine to the conserved J-encoded phenylalanine. The earlier analysis of about 590 of the donors excluded sequences that lacked an unambiguous match to a single V gene segment. In an earlier analysis of several hundred of the donors, V segments were called functional above 56.7% productive rearrangements and were called segregating when the between-donor standard deviation exceeded 5%. To diagnose cytomegalovirus status from the catalog of TCR beta chain sequences, a statistical classification framework was built. V and J gene assignment, in a later analysis, came from comparing TCR nucleotide sequences with IMGT/GENE-DB human TR gene sequences. Using the TCRdist pipeline, a later analysis assigned CDR3 sequences along with most-parsimonious VDJ recombination scenarios. In a later analysis, each TCR beta chain was defined by its CDR3 amino acid sequence together with its V-gene family, and reads without a unique V-gene family were excluded. As a way to deal with suspected cross-contamination and a sequencing artifact, a later analysis dropped roughly 600 nucleotide sequences that were highly shared and had low generation probability. For each public chain, a later analysis derived a clonal expansion index from normalized ranks of inferred template counts within each repertoire. In a later analysis, generation probabilities were computed using a VDJ recombination model fitted to out-of-frame rearrangements, and the results were checked against IGoR. In a later analysis, TCR-TCR, TCR-HLA and TCR-CMV co-occurrence was scored with hypergeometric tests, and a repertoire-size bias correction was applied to TCR pairs. To estimate false discovery rates, a later analysis permuted the HLA or CMV assignments 20 times. In a later analysis, co-occurring TCRs were grouped using DBSCAN, and TCRdist sequence similarity was added for clustering within HLA-allele-positive subsets. Repertoires with fewer than 30,000 or more than 120,000 public chains were left out of co-occurrence clustering, as were a handful of repertoires with anomalous nucleotide sharing. What TCRdb holds here is the immuneACCESS table cut down to in-frame rearrangements. Part of the clones is not present; checked against another copy, under half of the missing clones reflect an unresolved V gene, and the others are unexplained. Clone size and V and J calls were adopted from that table, with D and trimming inferred from the DNA. The sample table includes about 140,000 clones. Around 2.4% of the sample belongs to the ten largest clones.

The CDR3 runs 12 amino acids, cysteine and phenylalanine included. Left in the record is the CDR3 DNA by itself, 36 bases read in frame from the first base. CDR1 SNHLY and CDR2 FYNNEI were looked up in the germline V gene. V sheds 9 bases and J sheds 6 bases, leaving 12 bases between their ends. On this clone: No antigen is known for it.

In total, over 600 healthy bone marrow donors made up the cohort. At the time of sampling, every cohort member was nominally healthy, though immune exposures that went unrecorded were likely present. The donor tested CMV seronegative, placing the donor among the roughly 340 seronegative members of the cohort. Each donor provided a peripheral blood sample, and peripheral blood mononuclear cells were used for TCR beta sequencing. Genomic DNA extraction from the blood cell samples was performed with the Qiagen DNeasy Blood Extraction Kit. Sequencing used PBMCs. This clonotype originated in a woman aged 18-35 years in good health and CMV-seronegative. This receptor chain uses TRBV2 and TRBJ2-1; D gene: possibly TRBD1, on 6 matching bases. The CDR3 region has the sequence CASTGSGNEQFF. The nucleotides read TGTGCCAGTACAGGGTCGGGCAATGAGCAGTTCTTC.